This T cell receptor beta chain was recorded in a study of control samples from healthy donors and cancer patients (dated by TCRdb to the early 2020s). The CDR3 starts with the cysteine, ends with the phenylalanine, and has 17 residues. The only DNA kept is the CDR3, 51 bases in frame from the first base. Trimming takes 5 bases off V and 0 bases off J; junction bases not matched to a gene: 10. CDR1 MNHEY and CDR2 SMNVEV were looked up in the germline V gene (reference sequence). The receptor library was made with the immunoSEQ multiplex PCR assay. The immuneACCESS repertoire file appears here via TCRdb, limited to in-frame rearrangements. These files lack a portion of the clones; in checked studies, under half of the deficit traces to unresolved V genes, and the cause of the others is not known. Within this sample are about 150,000 clones, with over 90% of them counted one time only. The ten largest clones add up to around 2.2% of the sample.

Notes on this clone: The antigen it recognizes is unknown. Within one base of it there is no much larger clone, and no base qualities were kept.

The rearranged chain carries TRBV27 and TRBJ1-5, and TRBD1 matches 7 of the central bases. The sequencing sample was made of blood. The sequence was collected from a man between 50 and 59 years old in good health. The bases read TGTGCCAGCAGTCCAGGGACAGTAACTTATAGCAATCAGCCCCAGCATTTT. Translated, it gives CASSPGTVTYSNQPQHF.